These 19 T cell receptor beta chains were all obtained from the same sample, sequenced in a study of memory CD8 T cells in hepatitis C reinfection. Time point specified: late/post reinfection, 12 to 24 weeks after detection. No in vitro expansion preceded TCR sequencing of the sorted cells. TCRdb's table, derived via immunoSEQ multiplex PCR, lists solely in-frame clones and lacks some. This sample has approximately 46,000 clones; nearly 90% occur once, and the top ten carry 0.65% to 0.8%. The specimen sequenced was naive CD8+ T cells sorted from blood. Source of these receptors: a man aged 18-30 years with hepatitis C virus infection.

The rearrangement joins TRBV9 to TRBJ2-7; tentatively, D is TRBD2 (6 bases). V was shortened by 0 bases and J by 6 bases, with 10 bases between the two germline ends. This CDR3 has 13 amino acids. CDR1 SGDLS and CDR2 YYNGEE come from the germline V gene. CDR3 DNA: TGTGCCAGCAGCGTAGTAACCGGGAGCGAGCAGTACTTC. Its translation is CASSVVTGSEQYF. The full variable domain, rest sourced from reference TRBV9 and TRBJ2-7, is DSGVTQTPKHLITATGQRVTLRCSPRSGDLSVYWYQQSLDQGLQFLIQYYNGEERAKGNILERFSAQQFPDLHSELNLSSLELGDSALYFCASSVVTGSEQYFGPGTRLTVT.

Written as DNA, the CDR3 is TGTGCCAGCAGTCCCCGGGGGGCGGGCCCGGATACGCAGTATTTT. Its translation: CASSPRGAGPDTQYF. The chain employs TRBV27 and TRBJ2-3, with D possibly being TRBD2 (7 bases). The length of the CDR3 is 15 residues. V was shortened by 5 bases and J by 6 bases, with 18 bases between the two germline ends. The germline gives CDR1 MNHEY, CDR2 SMNVEV (reference sequence).

The chain uses TRBV6-5 and TRBJ2-7, with TRBD1 matching 8 bases. The CDR3 sequence is 13 residues long. In germline, CDR1 is MNHEY, CDR2 SVGAGI. V gave up 5 bases and J gave up 7 bases; unmatched junction bases: 7. In nucleotides, the CDR3 is TGTGCCAGCAGTCCGACAGGGGCTGGTGAGCAGTACTTC. Translated, it gives CASSPTGAGEQYF.

The J gene is TRBJ2-5, the V gene TRBV4-1, with D possibly being TRBD1 (6 bases). Germline V gives CDR1 MGHRA, CDR2 YSYEKL. V lost 2 bases and J lost 2, with 9 bases in between. This CDR3 is built from 14 residues. CDR3 DNA sequence: TGCGCCAGCAGCCAACCCCAGGGGCAAGAGACCCAGTACTTC. It is translated as CASSQPQGQETQYF.

The rearrangement uses TRBV7-2 and TRBJ1-4; D is ambiguous. The CDR3 totals 14 residues. The germline V gene has CDR1 SGHTA and CDR2 FQGNSA. Trimming took 3 bases from V and 7 from J, leaving 12 bases between them. CDR3 sequence (DNA): TGTGCCAGCAGCTTGGTCGGAGAATCTGAAAAACTGTTTTTT. Its translation is CASSLVGESEKLFF. Full variable domain (remainder filled in from reference TRBV7-2 and TRBJ1-4): GAGVSQSPSNKVTEKGKDVELRCDPISGHTALYWYRQSLGQGLEFLIYFQGNSAPDKSGLPSDRFSAERTGGSVSTLTIQRTQQEDSAVYLCASSLVGESEKLFFGSGTQLSVL.

The chain couples TRBV11-2 to TRBJ2-7, with TRBD1 as a possible D gene (6 bases). Germline CDR1 SGHAT, CDR2 FQNNGV. CDR3 size: 15 residues. Deletions cut 5 bases from V and 3 bases from J, with 17 bases between. CDR3 DNA: TGTGCCAGCAGCCCACCAAACAGGGACCGCTACGAGCAGTACTTC. It yields the protein CASSPPNRDRYEQYF. The full variable domain, completed using reference TRBV11-2 and TRBJ2-7, is EAGVAQSPRYKIIEKRQSVAFWCNPISGHATLYWYQQILGQGPKLLIQFQNNGVVDDSQLPKDRFSAERLKGVDSTLKIQPAKLEDSAVYLCASSPPNRDRYEQYFGPGTRLTVT.

The J gene is TRBJ1-2, the V gene TRBV19; no definite D call. V dropped 6 bases and J dropped 8 bases, with 13 bases sitting between them. This CDR3 has 12 amino acids. Germline CDR1 LNHDA, CDR2 SQIVND (reference sequence). In DNA, the CDR3 is TGTGCCAGTAGCGCGGGCAAGAGCGGCTACACCTTC. Protein product: CASSAGKSGYTF.

The chain recombines TRBV5-5 with TRBJ2-7, with TRBD1 identical over 11 bases. With V trimmed by 4 bases and J by 4 bases, 7 bases remained unmatched. CDR3 length: 15 amino acids. Germline CDR1 and CDR2: SGHKS and YYEKEE (reference sequence). CDR3 amino acids: CASSPTGTGGYEQYF. The CDR3 nucleotides read TGTGCCAGCAGCCCAACAGGGACAGGGGGTTACGAGCAGTACTTC.

The V and J genes are TRBV11-2 and TRBJ2-2; 7 bases match TRBD2. V shed 6 bases and J 7 bases; nucleotides not matched to a gene: 5. This CDR3 has 13 amino acids. Germline CDR1 is SGHAT and CDR2 is FQNNGV. The CDR3 nucleotides are TGTGCCAGCAGTCCCCCGGGGGGCGGGGAGCTGTTTTTT. Protein product: CASSPPGGGELFF.

The V gene is TRBV30, the J gene TRBJ2-5; 7 positions match TRBD1. Germline values: CDR1 GTSNPN, CDR2 SVGIG (reference sequence). The ends lost 0 bases at V and 2 bases at J; junction bases unmatched: 6. The CDR3 loop spans 15 amino acids. This CDR3 is CAWSVGPGQQETQYF. CDR3 DNA: TGTGCCTGGAGTGTTGGTCCGGGACAGCAAGAGACCCAGTACTTC.

The rearrangement uses TRBV2 and TRBJ2-1; 11 bases fit TRBD2. V shed 2 bases and J 7 bases; nucleotides not matched to a gene: 10. CDR3 length: 17 residues. CDR1 and CDR2 (germline): SNHLY, FYNNEI. CDR3 in DNA: TGTGCCAGCAGTGAATGGGCTAGCGGGGGGAGGGGGAATGAGCAGTTCTTC. Protein product: CASSEWASGGRGNEQFF.

V usage is TRBV19 and J usage is TRBJ2-2; maybe TRBD1 (6 bases). Germline loops: CDR1 LNHDA, CDR2 SQIVND (reference sequence). The CDR3 is made up of 15 amino acids. V lost 4 bases and J 5 bases, leaving 14 bases between the germline ends. The CDR3 nucleotides are TGTGCCAGTAGTAGCCCAACAGGGAGAACCGGGGAGCTGTTTTTT. Translating it yields CASSSPTGRTGELFF.

The chain's CDR3 is CASNPWVSGRNEQFF. CDR3 coding DNA: TGTGCCAGCAACCCCTGGGTTAGCGGGAGAAATGAGCAGTTCTTC. The chain uses TRBV7-9 and TRBJ2-1; TRBD2 matches at 9 bases. Trimming took 7 bases from V and 7 from J; bases not matched to a gene: 11. CDR1 is SEHNR and CDR2 is FQNEAQ in the germline V gene (reference sequence). CDR3 length: 15 amino acids. The whole variable domain, filled in from reference TRBV7-9 and TRBJ2-1, reads DTGVSQNPRHKITKRGQNVTFRCDPISEHNRLYWYRQTLGQGPEFLTYFQNEAQLEKSRLLSDRFSAERPKGSFSTLEIQRTEQGDSAMYLCASNPWVSGRNEQFFGPGTRLTVL.

This rearrangement joins TRBV19 to TRBJ1-4; 9 bases fit TRBD1. V shed 4 bases and J 7 bases; nucleotides not matched to a gene: 7. Germline CDR1 reads LNHDA; CDR2 reads SQIVND (reference sequence). The CDR3 runs 15 residues. The CDR3 DNA is TGTGCCAGTAGTAGGGACAGGGCCGGAGGTGAAAAACTGTTTTTT. This gives the protein CASSRDRAGGEKLFF.

This clone is a singleton in its sample. The chain links TRBV11-2 to TRBJ2-5, with D perhaps TRBD2 (5 bases). V lost 4 bases to trimming and J lost 5 bases, with 8 bases between them. CDR1 is SGHAT and CDR2 is FQNNGV in the germline V gene. This CDR3 has 12 residues. The chain's CDR3 is CASSSPGETQYF. In DNA form, the CDR3 reads TGTGCCAGCAGCTCCCCGGGGGAGACCCAGTACTTC.

This rearrangement joins TRBV6-5 to TRBJ2-7, with a possible D match to TRBD2 (7 bases). Germline V gives CDR1 MNHEY, CDR2 SVGAGI. The CDR3 has 14 amino acids. Trimming left V 1 base short and J 7 bases short, with 14 bases between. CDR3 sequence reads: CASSYYAGAGEQYV. The CDR3 DNA sequence: TGTGCCAGCAGTTACTATGCGGGGGCTGGGGAGCAGTACGTC.

The CDR3: CASSHTGLGGNTIYF. In DNA form, the CDR3 reads TGTGCCAGTAGCCATACAGGGTTGGGAGGAAACACCATATATTTT. The rearrangement joins TRBV19 to TRBJ1-3, with a tentative D call TRBD1 (6 bases). The CDR3 covers 15 residues. V shed 6 bases and J shed 4 bases, with 16 bases lying between them. Germline V lookup: CDR1 LNHDA, CDR2 SQIVND (reference sequence). The complete variable domain, with remaining parts taken from reference TRBV19 and TRBJ1-3, reads DGGITQSPKYLFRKEGQNVTLSCEQNLNHDAMYWYRQDPGQGLRLIYYSQIVNDFQKGDIAEGYSVSREKKESFPLTVTSAQKNPTAFYLCASSHTGLGGNTIYFGEGSWLTVV.

The chain couples TRBV6-1 to TRBJ2-7, with D hard to call. The CDR3 runs 13 residues. V was clipped by 6 bases and J by 7 bases, with 16 bases between them. The V gene's germline CDR1 is MNHNS and CDR2 SASEGT. This CDR3 reads CASSQYYSREQYV. The CDR3 nucleotides are TGTGCCAGCAGCCAGTACTACTCTCGGGAGCAGTACGTC.

This sequence joins TRBV27 and TRBJ2-5, with D possibly being TRBD1 (7 bases). Germline V gene data show CDR1 as MNHEY and CDR2 as SMNVEV (reference sequence). This CDR3 spans 14 amino acids. V lost 0 bases to trimming and J lost 5 bases, with 10 bases between them. The DNA for the CDR3 is TGTGCCAGCAGTTTATCGACAGGGAGGGAGACCCAGTACTTC. It specifies CASSLSTGRETQYF.